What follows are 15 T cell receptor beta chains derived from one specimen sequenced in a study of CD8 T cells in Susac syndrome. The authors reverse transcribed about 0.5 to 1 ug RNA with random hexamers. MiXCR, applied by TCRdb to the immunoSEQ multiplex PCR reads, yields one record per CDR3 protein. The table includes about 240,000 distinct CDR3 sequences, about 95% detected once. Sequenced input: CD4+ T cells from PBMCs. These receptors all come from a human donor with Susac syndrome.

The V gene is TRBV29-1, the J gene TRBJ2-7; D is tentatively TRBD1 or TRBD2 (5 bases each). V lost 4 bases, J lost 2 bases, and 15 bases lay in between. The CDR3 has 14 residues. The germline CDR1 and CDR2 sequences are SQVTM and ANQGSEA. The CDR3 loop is CSVGFAGTPYEQYF. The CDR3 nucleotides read TGCAGCGTTGGTTTCGCAGGGACCCCCTACGAGCAGTACTTC.

The chain's CDR3 is CASSKSNEQFF. The CDR3 DNA reads TGTGCCAGCAGCAAGTCAAATGAGCAGTTCTTC. This chain connects TRBV5-4 to TRBJ2-1; no reliable D call. Germline V gene data show CDR1 as SGHNT and CDR2 as YYREEE (reference sequence). The CDR3 has 11 residues. Trimming took 4 bases from V and 7 from J, leaving 6 bases between them.

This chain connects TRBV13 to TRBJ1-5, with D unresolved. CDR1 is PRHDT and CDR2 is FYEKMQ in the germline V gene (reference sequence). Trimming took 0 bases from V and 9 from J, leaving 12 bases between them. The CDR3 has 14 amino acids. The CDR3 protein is CASSLGDRFWPQHF. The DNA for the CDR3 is TGTGCCAGCAGCTTAGGGGACCGATTCTGGCCCCAGCATTTT.

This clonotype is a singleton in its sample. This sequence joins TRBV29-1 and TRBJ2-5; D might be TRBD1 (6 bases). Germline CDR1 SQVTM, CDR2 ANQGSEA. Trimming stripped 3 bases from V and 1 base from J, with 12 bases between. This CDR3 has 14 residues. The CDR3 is CSVDAGALQETQYF. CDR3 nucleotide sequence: TGCAGCGTTGACGCAGGGGCCCTCCAAGAGACCCAGTACTTC.

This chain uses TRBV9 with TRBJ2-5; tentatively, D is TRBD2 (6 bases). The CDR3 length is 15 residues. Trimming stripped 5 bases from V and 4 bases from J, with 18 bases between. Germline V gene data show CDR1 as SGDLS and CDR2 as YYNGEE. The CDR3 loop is CASSGRTPQAETQYF. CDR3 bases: TGTGCCAGCAGTGGGAGGACTCCTCAGGCAGAGACCCAGTACTTC. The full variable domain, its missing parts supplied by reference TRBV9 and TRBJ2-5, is DSGVTQTPKHLITATGQRVTLRCSPRSGDLSVYWYQQSLDQGLQFLIQYYNGEERAKGNILERFSAQQFPDLHSELNLSSLELGDSALYFCASSGRTPQAETQYFGPGTRLLVL.

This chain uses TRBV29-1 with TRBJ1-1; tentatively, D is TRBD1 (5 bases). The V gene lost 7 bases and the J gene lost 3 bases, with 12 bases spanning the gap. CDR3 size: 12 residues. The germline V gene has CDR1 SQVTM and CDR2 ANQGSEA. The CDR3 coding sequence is TGCAGCGCCCAAGGGGTCGACACTGAAGCTTTCTTT. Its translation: CSAQGVDTEAFF. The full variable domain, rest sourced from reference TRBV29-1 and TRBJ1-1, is SAVISQKPSRDICQRGTSLTIQCQVDSQVTMMFWYRQQPGQSLTLIATANQGSEATYESGFVIDKFPISRPNLTFSTLTVSNMSPEDSSIYLCSAQGVDTEAFFGQGTRLTVV.

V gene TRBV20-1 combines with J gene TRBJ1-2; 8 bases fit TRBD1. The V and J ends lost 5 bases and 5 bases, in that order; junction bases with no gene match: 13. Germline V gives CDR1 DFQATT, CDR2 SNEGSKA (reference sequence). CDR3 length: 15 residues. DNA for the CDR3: TGCAGTGCTGAGGGCGGACAGGGAAGACTATATGGCTACACCTTC. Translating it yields CSAEGGQGRLYGYTF.

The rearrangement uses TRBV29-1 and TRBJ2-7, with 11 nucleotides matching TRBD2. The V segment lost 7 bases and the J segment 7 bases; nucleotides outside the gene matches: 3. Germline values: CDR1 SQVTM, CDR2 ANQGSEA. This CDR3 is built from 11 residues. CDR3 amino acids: CSGRLAGEQYF. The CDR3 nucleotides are TGCAGCGGCCGACTAGCGGGGGAGCAGTACTTC.

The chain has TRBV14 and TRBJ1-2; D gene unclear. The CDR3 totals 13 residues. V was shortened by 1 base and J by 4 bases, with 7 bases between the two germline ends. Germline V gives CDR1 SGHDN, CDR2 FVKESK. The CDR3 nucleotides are TGTGCCAGCAGCCAAGGGGCACTCTATGGCTACACCTTC. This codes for CASSQGALYGYTF.

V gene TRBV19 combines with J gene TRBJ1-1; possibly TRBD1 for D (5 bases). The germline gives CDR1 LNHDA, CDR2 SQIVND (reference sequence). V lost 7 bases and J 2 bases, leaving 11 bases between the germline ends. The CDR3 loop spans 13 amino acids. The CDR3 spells CASKWDANTEAFF. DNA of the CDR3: TGTGCCAGTAAGTGGGACGCCAACACTGAAGCTTTCTTT.

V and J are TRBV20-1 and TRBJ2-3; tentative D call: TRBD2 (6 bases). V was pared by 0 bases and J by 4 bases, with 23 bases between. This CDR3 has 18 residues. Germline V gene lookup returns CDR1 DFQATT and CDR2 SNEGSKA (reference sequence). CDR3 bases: TGCAGTGCTAGAGATCTAGCCCCAGGAGGGGCGCGCGCAGATACGCAGTATTTT. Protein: CSARDLAPGGARADTQYF.

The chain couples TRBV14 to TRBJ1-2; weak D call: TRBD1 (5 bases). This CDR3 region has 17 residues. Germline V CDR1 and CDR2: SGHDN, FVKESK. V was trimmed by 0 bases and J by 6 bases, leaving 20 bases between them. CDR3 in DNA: TGTGCCAGCAGCCAAGAGGGGGTCAGGGTTGGAGGAGATGGCTACACCTTC. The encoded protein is CASSQEGVRVGGDGYTF.

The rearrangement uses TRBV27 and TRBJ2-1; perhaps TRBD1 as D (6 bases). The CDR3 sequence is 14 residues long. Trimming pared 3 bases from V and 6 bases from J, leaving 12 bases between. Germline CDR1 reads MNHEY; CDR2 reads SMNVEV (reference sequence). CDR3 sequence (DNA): TGTGCCAGCAGTTTTGTGAGGGGGATCAATGAGCAGTTCTTC. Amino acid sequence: CASSFVRGINEQFF.

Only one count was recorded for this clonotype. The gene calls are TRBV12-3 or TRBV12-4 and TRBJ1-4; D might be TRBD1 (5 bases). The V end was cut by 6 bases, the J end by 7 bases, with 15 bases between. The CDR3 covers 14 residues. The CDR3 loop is CASSPGPRPEKLFF. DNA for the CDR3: TGTGCCAGCAGCCCGGGACCCAGGCCTGAAAAACTGTTTTTT.

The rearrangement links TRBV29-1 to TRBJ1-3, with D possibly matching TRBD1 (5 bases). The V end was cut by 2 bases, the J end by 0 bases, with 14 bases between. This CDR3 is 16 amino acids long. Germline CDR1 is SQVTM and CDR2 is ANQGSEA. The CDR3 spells CSVELGAPDSGNTIYF. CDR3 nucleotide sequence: TGCAGCGTTGAACTAGGGGCTCCGGACTCTGGAAACACCATATATTTT.